Each of the 2 T cell receptor beta chains below was sequenced from the same sample in a study of radiotherapy plus CTLA-4 blockade in lung cancer. The method was immunoSEQ multiplex PCR; TCRdb's version includes in-frame clones alone and lacks a portion of them. The table has roughly 75,000 clones, around 81% seen once; the top ten hold over 20%. The specimen was peripheral blood, collected from a patient treated with radiotherapy plus ipilimumab. These receptors were obtained from a human donor with non-small cell lung cancer whose response to radiotherapy plus ipilimumab could not be evaluated. Some clones in this sample may be carry-over from other donors' samples.

The chain employs TRBV19 and TRBJ2-7, with 7 positions matching TRBD1. Trimming took 4 bases from V and 2 from J; bases not matched to a gene: 5. Per germline, CDR1 LNHDA and CDR2 SQIVND (reference sequence). The CDR3 totals 14 residues. The CDR3 protein is CASSTRGQTYEQYF. The DNA of the CDR3 is TGTGCCAGTAGTACCAGGGGACAGACCTACGAGCAGTACTTC.

This sequence joins TRBV6-5 and TRBJ2-3; the D gene is possibly TRBD2 (7 bases). The CDR3 runs to 14 residues. Germline-derived CDR1 and CDR2 are MNHEY and SVGAGI. Trimming removed 10 bases at V and 4 bases at J, with 18 bases between. CDR3 protein: CAISRGAQPDTQYF. DNA of the CDR3: TGTGCCATATCCCGGGGGGCCCAGCCAGATACGCAGTATTTT.